Below, 17 T cell receptor beta chains from the same sample are listed, as sequenced in a study of shared clonotypes between healthy human individuals. Produced via immunoSEQ multiplex PCR; TCRdb's table is partial and in-frame only. The table has approximately 740,000 clones, around 74% seen once. Source material: memory CD4+ T cells sorted from blood. Subset denoted: CD45RA-negative fraction. Receptors originate from a woman aged 25 to 45 in good health.

The chain combines TRBV10-1 with TRBJ2-3, with a tentative D call TRBD2 (5 bases). CDR1 is WNHNN and CDR2 is SYGVQD in the germline V gene (reference sequence). Between the trimmed V and J ends, which lost 5 bases and 2 bases, there was a span of 8 bases. The CDR3 consists of 13 residues. The CDR3 bases are TGCGCCAGCAGTTTGGACTTCACAGATACGCAGTATTTT. Its protein product is CASSLDFTDTQYF.

This clone appeared once. This rearrangement joins TRBV28 to TRBJ1-4, with D possibly matching TRBD1 (5 bases). Germline V gene data show CDR1 as MDHEN and CDR2 as SYDVKM. V lost 5 bases and J lost 3, with 13 bases in between. The CDR3 has 15 amino acids. The CDR3 reads CASSPGGVSNEKLFF. In nucleotides, the CDR3 is TGTGCCAGCAGTCCGGGGGGGGTTTCTAATGAAAAACTGTTTTTT.

The CDR3 DNA reads as TGTGCCAGCAGTAAGCGGGAGGCCGACAATGAGCAGTTCTTC. Translating it yields CASSKREADNEQFF. The chain employs TRBV6-6 and TRBJ2-1, with 9 bases aligning to TRBD2. The germline V gene encodes CDR1 MNHNY and CDR2 SVGAGI (reference sequence). J was trimmed by 5 bases and V by 5 bases; bases with no gene match: 4. The CDR3 contains 14 residues.

The rearrangement joins TRBV29-1 to TRBJ1-2; D is uncertain. CDR1 and CDR2 (germline): SQVTM, ANQGSEA. Trimming removed 0 bases at V and 6 bases at J, with 8 bases between. The CDR3 has 12 amino acids. CDR3 sequence: CSVEDQGDGYTF. CDR3 coding DNA: TGCAGCGTTGAAGATCAAGGAGATGGCTACACCTTC.

The chain combines TRBV2 with TRBJ2-1; D gene uncertain. With 3 bases removed from V and 9 bases from J, the gap between germline ends came to 15 bases. The CDR3 sequence is 14 residues long. Germline values: CDR1 SNHLY, CDR2 FYNNEI. This CDR3 reads CASSEGLGLGEQFF. As DNA, the CDR3 is TGTGCCAGCAGTGAGGGCTTGGGGTTAGGTGAGCAGTTCTTC.

V usage is TRBV7-3 and J usage is TRBJ2-7, with 7 bases matching TRBD2. Trimming cost V 0 bases and J 0 bases; bases outside gene matches: 2. Germline V gives CDR1 SGHTA, CDR2 FQGTGA. CDR3 length: 15 residues. DNA for the CDR3: TGTGCCAGCAGCTTAACCGGCGGGAGCTCCTACGAGCAGTACTTC. It specifies CASSLTGGSSYEQYF.

The chain couples TRBV6-1 to TRBJ2-3; 7 nucleotides line up with TRBD2. V was pared by 6 bases and J by 2 bases, with 5 bases of the junction left unmatched. The CDR3 spans 14 residues. Germline CDR1 MNHNS, CDR2 SASEGT. The CDR3 loop is CASRAGAHTDTQYF. The CDR3 region has the DNA TGTGCCAGCAGGGCGGGAGCCCACACAGATACGCAGTATTTT.

The CDR3 sequence: CASSYGQGAAQPQHF. In DNA form, the CDR3 reads TGTGCCAGCAGTTACGGGCAGGGGGCCGCACAGCCCCAGCATTTT. The chain uses TRBV6-6 and TRBJ1-5, with 8 bases fitting TRBD1. V shed 2 bases, J shed 7 bases, and the junction held 7 bases outside the gene matches. Germline CDR1 reads MNHNY; CDR2 reads SVGAGI (reference sequence). The length of the CDR3 is 15 residues.

The J gene is TRBJ2-6, the V gene TRBV2; D is possibly TRBD2 (5 bases). Germline assignment: CDR1 SNHLY and CDR2 FYNNEI. Trimming pared 4 bases from V and 4 bases from J, leaving 8 bases between. The CDR3 totals 14 residues. CDR3 DNA sequence: TGTGCCAGCAGTGGCTCGGGGGGGGCCAACGTCCTGACTTTC. This encodes CASSGSGGANVLTF. Complete variable domain (other parts from reference TRBV2 and TRBJ2-6): EPEVTQTPSHQVTQMGQEVILRCVPISNHLYFYWYRQILGQKVEFLVSFYNNEISEKSEIFDDQFSVERPDGSNFTLKIRSTKLEDSAMYFCASSGSGGANVLTFGAGSRLTVL.

In its sample, this clone was seen a few times. The J gene is TRBJ2-7, the V gene TRBV25-1; D possibly uses TRBD1 or TRBD2 (5 bases each). Germline V gene lookup returns CDR1 MGHDK and CDR2 SYGVNS. V dropped 6 bases and J dropped 0 bases, with 18 bases sitting between them. The CDR3 has 16 residues. CDR3 residues: CASRPVGVHSSYEQYF. As DNA, the CDR3 is TGTGCCAGCAGGCCCGTGGGGGTTCACTCCTCCTACGAGCAGTACTTC.

The rearrangement links TRBV5-1 to TRBJ1-1; D remains ambiguous. The ends were cut back, 0 bases at V and 4 bases at J, with 10 bases in the middle. CDR3 length: 14 residues. Germline lookup yields CDR1 SGHRS and CDR2 YFSETQ. This chain's CDR3 is CASSLGASLTEAFF. In nucleotides, the CDR3 is TGCGCCAGCAGCTTGGGTGCCAGCCTCACTGAAGCTTTCTTT. Using reference TRBV5-1 and TRBJ1-1 for the parts outside the CDR3, the full variable domain is KAGVTQTPRYLIKTRGQQVTLSCSPISGHRSVSWYQQTPGQGLQFLFEYFSETQRNKGNFPGRFSGRQFSNSRSEMNVSTLELGDSALYLCASSLGASLTEAFFGQGTRLTVV.

The rearrangement links TRBV27 to TRBJ1-5; D may be TRBD1 (6 bases). Germline values: CDR1 MNHEY, CDR2 SMNVEV (reference sequence). Trimming removed 4 bases from V and 2 bases from J, with 27 bases in between. The CDR3 runs to 20 residues. The CDR3 DNA sequence: TGTGCCAGCAGTTCTTACTCCCGGGCCTACCTAGGGGGTGGCAATCAGCCCCAGCATTTT. Amino acids: CASSSYSRAYLGGGNQPQHF.

This clone was seen a single time. The chain is built from TRBV28 and TRBJ1-2; unclear D gene. The length of the CDR3 is 14 residues. The V end lost 2 bases, the J end lost 4 bases, and 11 bases lay between the germline ends. Per the germline V gene, CDR1 is MDHEN and CDR2 is SYDVKM. Written as DNA, the CDR3 is TGTGCCAGCAGTTTAATCGGCAGGCTCTATGGCTACACCTTC. This codes for CASSLIGRLYGYTF.

V and J are TRBV5-1 and TRBJ2-2, with D maybe TRBD1 (5 bases). From germline, CDR1 is SGHRS and CDR2 YFSETQ. The CDR3 totals 14 residues. V was shortened by 4 bases and J by 5 bases, with 12 bases between the two germline ends. The CDR3 loop reads CASSLWTMTGELFF. The CDR3 region has the DNA TGCGCCAGCAGCCTGTGGACAATGACCGGGGAGCTGTTTTTT.

In this sample, this clone turned up once. V gene TRBV28 combines with J gene TRBJ1-1; 9 positions match TRBD1. The CDR3 runs 14 residues. V lost 7 bases and J lost 1; bases outside the gene matches: 4. Germline V gives CDR1 MDHEN, CDR2 SYDVKM. The CDR3 DNA reads as TGTGCCAGCATCACAGGGGGCCAGAACACTGAAGCTTTCTTT. Translated, it gives CASITGGQNTEAFF.

This chain uses TRBV28 with TRBJ1-3, with 7 bases aligning to TRBD1. Per the germline V gene, CDR1 is MDHEN and CDR2 is SYDVKM. CDR3 length: 21 amino acids. V was clipped by 4 bases and J by 0 bases; unmatched bases: 21. CDR3 bases: TGTGCCAGCAGTTCCCCGCAACCAACCCCGGGACAGCTGTTCTCTGGAAACACCATATATTTT. This translates into CASSSPQPTPGQLFSGNTIYF.

The CDR3 nucleotides are TGTGCCAGCAGCCTTAGCGGGAGGACCTACAATGAGCAGTTCTTC. It encodes CASSLSGRTYNEQFF. This chain connects TRBV9 to TRBJ2-1, with 10 bases fitting TRBD2. There are 15 residues in the CDR3. CDR1 is SGDLS and CDR2 is YYNGEE in the germline V gene. The V and J ends lost 4 bases and 2 bases, in that order; junction bases with no gene match: 3.